This TCR beta chain was recovered during a study of OX40 agonist ivuxolimab in advanced cancers. About the study: Every patient in dose escalation had hepatocellular carcinoma, melanoma, renal cell or head and neck cancer. Prior anti-PD-1, anti-PD-L1 or anti-CTLA-4 therapy was allowed; 40% to 50% had some.

V gave up 5 bases and J gave up 2 bases, with 13 bases separating them. The germline gives CDR1 MNHNS, CDR2 SASEGT. The CDR3 consists of 14 residues. Study-wide results and caveats: At 0.1 to 3.0 mg/kg, CD4+ and CD8+ blood T cells expanded clonally by week 6.

On this clone itself: Its antigen is still unknown.

TCRdb's table, derived via immunoSEQ multiplex PCR, lists solely in-frame clones and lacks some. The sample includes some 41,000 clones, roughly 90% seen only once; the top ten take about 0.6%. The V gene is TRBV6-1, the J gene TRBJ2-7; tentative D call: TRBD1 (6 bases). The clonotype was recovered from an adult with an advanced solid tumor such as melanoma, head and neck, liver or kidney cancer. Material: CD4+ or CD8+ T cells sorted from blood, obtained in a trial of the OX40 agonist ivuxolimab. CDR3 amino acids: CASSFRQATYEQYF. The CDR3 DNA follows: TGTGCCAGCAGTTTTCGACAGGCTACCTACGAGCAGTACTTC.